This T cell receptor beta chain comes out of a study of CD4 T cells in relation to SARS-CoV-2 and coronaviruses (dated by TCRdb to the early 2020s). For context, the study as a whole: In the ViraFEST assay, PBMCs were cultured with antigen for roughly ten days, after which TCR beta CDR3s were sequenced to identify antigen-specific clonal expansions. An HIV-1 Nef peptide pool or a no-peptide culture served as the negative reference condition. HLA restriction was mapped for shared crossreactive spike epitopes using patient-derived lymphoblastoid cell lines. Memory CD4+ T cell crossreactivity between SARS-CoV-2 and common cold coronavirus spike proteins was assessed at the TCR clonotype level in the study. The Adaptive Biotechnologies TCR-sequencing kit was used for samples from a few pre-COVID donors and for the naive versus memory experiments, whereas the other data were Illumina-based. A different, Illumina-based TCR-beta assay was used to sequence expansion assays from other donors in the study.

Results the study describes overall, beyond this receptor: Significantly weaker SARS-CoV-2-driven expansion was shown by crossreactive clones than by monoreactive clones, consistent with antigenic imprinting. Pre-pandemic and post-infection samples were not both contributed by any donor, so tracing of the source of pre-existing responses was limited. Roughly 64% of donors had memory CD4+ clonotypes that crossrecognized SARS-CoV-2 and at least one common cold coronavirus spike. The study was constrained by small numbers of patients and of tested TCRs. Crossreactivity analysis was centred on spike protein, so crossreactivity against other viral proteins was not assessed.

Regarding this clone: This clone's antigen is unknown. Base qualities are not provided; no much larger clone lies one nucleotide away.

CD4+ T cells from unexposed donors were collected before the COVID-19 pandemic (2011-2018). After more than nine days of culture, CD4+ T cells were isolated with the EasySep CD4+ T cell isolation kit. As cell numbers permitted, CD4+ T cells from unexposed donors were tested for reactivity to SARS-CoV-2 S and N and to four common cold coronavirus spike pools. Around 1.9 million PBMCs per well were cultured in IMDM with approximately 4.8% human AB serum and around 10 IU/ml IL-2. Half of the culture medium was replaced with fresh IL-2-containing medium on days 3 and 7. In general, triplicate replicate wells were used for every peptide culture condition. Leukapheresis product for the unexposed donors was purchased commercially. Ficoll-Paque PLUS gradient centrifugation was used to isolate PBMCs from leukapheresis product or whole blood. PBMCs were either cryopreserved at -140°C or used fresh in the expansion assay. The QIAamp Micro DNA Kit was used to extract genomic DNA from the CD4+ T cells.

Library preparation was by the immunoSEQ multiplex PCR assay. The authors' analysis ran thus. Preprocessing removed nonproductive sequences and CDR3s not starting with C, not ending with F or W, or shorter than 7 amino acids. Antigen-specific clonotypes were called with the MANAFEST web app, based on expansion relative to reference and other culture wells. A clone was considered positive if the clone showed significant expansion compared with the reference culture in 2 of 3 replicate wells at an FDR below 0.05. For a clone to be considered positive, significant expansion relative to all other tandem wells and an odds ratio above 5 were also required. CDR3 homology was quantified as pairwise Levenshtein distance, calculated with the stringdist R package after three terminal residues were trimmed from each end. TCRdb limited this immuneACCESS table to in-frame rearrangements with V and J called. A share of clones is missing; checked studies link under half to unresolved V genes, and the rest is unexplained. V and J calls and clone size follow that table, whereas D and trimming were derived from the DNA. In all, the sample holds approximately 20,000 clones, and roughly four fifths of those were seen once. The top ten clones comprise 20% to 25% of the sample.

Sequenced: CD4+ T cells from PBMCs, cultured in vitro. This sequence was found in a human donor in good health.

The DNA is as follows: TGTGCCAGCAGCCAACCGGGGTCTTCCTACAATGAGCAGTTCTTC. Translation gives CASSQPGSSYNEQFF. The chain joins TRBV7-9 to TRBJ2-1; the D segment could be TRBD2, given 5 matching bases. The CDR3, cysteine through phenylalanine, is 15 amino acids long. The entry retains the CDR3 DNA only, 45 bases that are in frame from base 1. Between the V and J ends, shortened by 5 bases and 1 base respectively, the junction contains 12 bases. From the germline V gene (reference sequence), CDR1 is SEHNR and CDR2 is FQNEAQ.